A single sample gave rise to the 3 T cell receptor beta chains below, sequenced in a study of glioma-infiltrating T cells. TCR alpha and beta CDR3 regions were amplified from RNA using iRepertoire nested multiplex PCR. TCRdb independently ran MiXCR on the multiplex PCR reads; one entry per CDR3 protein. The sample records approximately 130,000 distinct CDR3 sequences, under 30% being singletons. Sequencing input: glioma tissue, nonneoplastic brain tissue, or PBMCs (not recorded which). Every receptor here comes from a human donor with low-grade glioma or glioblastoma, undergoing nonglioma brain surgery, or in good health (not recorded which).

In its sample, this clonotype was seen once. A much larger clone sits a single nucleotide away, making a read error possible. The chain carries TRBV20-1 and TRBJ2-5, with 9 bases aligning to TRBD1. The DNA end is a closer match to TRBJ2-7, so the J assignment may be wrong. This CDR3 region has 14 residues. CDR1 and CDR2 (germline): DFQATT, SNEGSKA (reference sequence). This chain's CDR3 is CSAAGTGNSYEQYF. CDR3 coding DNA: TGCAGTGCTGCCGGGACAGGGAATTCCTACGAGCAGTACTTC.

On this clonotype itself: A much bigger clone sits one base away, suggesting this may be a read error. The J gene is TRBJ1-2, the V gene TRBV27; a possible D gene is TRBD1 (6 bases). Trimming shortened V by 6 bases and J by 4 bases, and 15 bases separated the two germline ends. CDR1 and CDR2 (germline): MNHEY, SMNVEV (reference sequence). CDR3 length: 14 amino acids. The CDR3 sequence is CASRRTEGGYGYTF. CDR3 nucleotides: TGTGCCAGCAGGCGGACAGAGGGTGGCTATGGCTACACCTTC.

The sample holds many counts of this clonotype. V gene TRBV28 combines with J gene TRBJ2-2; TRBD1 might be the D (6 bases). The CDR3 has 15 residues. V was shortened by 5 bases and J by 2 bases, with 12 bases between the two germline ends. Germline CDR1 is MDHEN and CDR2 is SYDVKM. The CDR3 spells CASSLSRGNTGELFF. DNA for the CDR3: TGTGCCAGCAGTCTTAGCAGGGGAAACACCGGGGAGCTGTTTTTT.